These T cell receptor beta chains were read from a single sample in a study of blood T cells in healthy people across ages. TCRdb re-analysed the 5' RACE reads in MiXCR, keeping a single row per CDR3 protein. The sample shows fewer than 2,000,000 distinct CDR3 sequences, roughly 43% of them seen only once. The sequenced sample was blood. Every receptor here comes from a human donor in good health. Both conserved end residues are part of each CDR3. D genes are given only for firm matches. Only part of the rows carry a size: once, few, many, or a class if the clone is expanded.

j_call	d_call	v_call	clone_size	cdr3_length	cdr3_nt	cdr3_aa
TRBJ1-2	TRBD1	TRBV6-1	-	15	TGTGCCAGCAGTGACAGGGGGCCGACTAACTATGGCTACACCTTC	CASSDRGPTNYGYTF
TRBJ2-7	-	TRBV10-1	few	11	TGCGCCAGCCCCACCACTTACGAGCAGTACTTC	CASPTTYEQYF
TRBJ2-3	-	TRBV6-5	-	14	TGTGCCAGCAGTCGAGGCGGCTACGTTTTGTCGCAGTATTTT	CASSRGGYVLSQYF
TRBJ1-2	TRBD1	TRBV12-3/TRBV12-4	-	14	TGTGCCAGCAGTCCCACCCGGGACAGGTCTGGCTACACCTTC	CASSPTRDRSGYTF
TRBJ1-2	-	TRBV5-1	few	14	TGCGCCAGCGGCCCGGAGGTAGCGGACTATGGCTACACCTTC	CASGPEVADYGYTF
TRBJ1-1	-	TRBV20-1	-	15	TGCAGTGCTATACAGGACCGCCGCACGTGGTCTGAAGCTTTCTTT	CSAIQDRRTWSEAFF
TRBJ1-1	-	TRBV9	-	15	TGTGCCAGCAGCGGTGAAGGGAGGATGAACACTGAAGCTTTCTTT	CASSGEGRMNTEAFF
TRBJ2-2	-	TRBV29-1	once	13	TGCAGCGGCTCCCGCAGCGGGGTAGGGGGGCTGTTTTTT	CSGSRSGVGGLFF
TRBJ2-4	-	TRBV7-2	-	12	TGTGCCAGCAGGCCCCCTCAAAACATTCAGTACTTC	CASRPPQNIQYF
TRBJ2-7	TRBD1	TRBV5-4	few	14	TGTGCCAGCAGCTCCTCGACAGGGAACTACGAGCAGTACTTC	CASSSSTGNYEQYF
TRBJ2-5	-	TRBV7-2	many	14	TGTGCCAGCAGCGTCCGGGTATTACAAGAGACCCAGTACTTC	CASSVRVLQETQYF
TRBJ2-7	TRBD1	TRBV18	few	13	TGTGCCAGCTCACCGGACGACAGGGACGAGCAGTACTTC	CASSPDDRDEQYF
TRBJ1-2	-	TRBV7-2	few	13	TGTGCCAGCAGCTCCTCCACCGACTATGGCTACACCTTC	CASSSSTDYGYTF
TRBJ2-7	TRBD1	TRBV19	once	12	TGTGCCAGTCGGACAGGGCTGGACGAGCAGTACTTC	CASRTGLDEQYF
TRBJ2-7	-	TRBV3-1	-	13	TGTGCCAGCAGTAGGGGAAGTACCTACGAGCAGTACTTC	CASSRGSTYEQYF
TRBJ2-3	TRBD1	TRBV12-3/TRBV12-4	-	13	TGTGCCAGCGGCAAGGGGGCCGTAGATACGCAGTATTTT	CASGKGAVDTQYF
TRBJ2-3	-	TRBV2	-	15	TGTGCCAGCAGTGCCGACTCGTCGGACATAGGTACGCAGTATTTT	CASSADSSDIGTQYF
TRBJ2-5	-	TRBV3-1	few	16	TGTGCCAGCAGCCAAGATAGGGGACGGACTCAAGAGACCCAGTACTTC	CASSQDRGRTQETQYF
TRBJ2-7	TRBD1	TRBV10-3	few	15	TGTGCCATCAGGGGCGGGACAGGTATCACCTACGAGCAGTACTTC	CAIRGGTGITYEQYF
TRBJ1-2	-	TRBV12-3/TRBV12-4	-	15	TGTGCCAGCAGCTCCACAAGGGGGGGCGCTAGTGGCTACACCTTC	CASSSTRGGASGYTF
TRBJ2-5	-	TRBV12-3/TRBV12-4	many	15	TGTGCCAGCAGTTTAGGGCCCGTCAGGGAGGAGACCCAGTACTTC	CASSLGPVREETQYF
TRBJ2-5	TRBD1	TRBV9	-	14	TGTGCCAGCAGCGGCGACAGGGGAGGAGAGACCCAGTACTTC	CASSGDRGGETQYF
TRBJ1-5	-	TRBV29-1	-	15	TGCAGCGTTGAAAGGGGAGGGTATAGCAATCAGCCCCAGCATTTT	CSVERGGYSNQPQHF
TRBJ2-4	-	TRBV4-2	-	15	TGTGCCAGCAGCCAAAGAGTTGACTCCCGGGACATTCAGTACTTC	CASSQRVDSRDIQYF
TRBJ1-1	TRBD1	TRBV6-6	few	15	TGTGCCAGCATAAACAAACAGGGGGATAACACTGAAGCTTTCTTT	CASINKQGDNTEAFF
TRBJ2-7	-	TRBV12-3/TRBV12-4	-	15	TGTGCCAGCAGCCCAACCGGAGATGCCCCCTACGAGCAGTACTTC	CASSPTGDAPYEQYF
TRBJ2-7	TRBD2	TRBV7-2	few	15	TGTGCCAGCAGCCACCCTAGCGGGGAAGAATACGAGCAGTACTTC	CASSHPSGEEYEQYF